Listed here are 17 T cell receptor beta chains from one sample, sequenced in a study of CD8+ T cells in alopecia areata. After isolation, RNA underwent reverse transcription to generate cDNA as the sequencing template. TCRdb's table, derived via immunoSEQ multiplex PCR, lists solely in-frame clones and lacks some. The sample comprises under 15,000 clones, around 63% of which are singletons, and about 15% rests with the top ten. Those with alopecia areata gave lesional scalp punch biopsies and peripheral blood. The specimen was skin. These receptor sequences come from a human donor with alopecia areata.

A note on this clone: The junction shows a germline mismatch at one end, possibly a read error. The sample has other DNA sequences that encode this CDR3 too. The DNA of the CDR3 is TGTGCTAGCAGCCTGGGACAGCAAGAGACCCAGTACTTC. It specifies CASSLGQQETQYF. The chain combines TRBV7-7 with TRBJ2-5; 7 bases are shared with TRBD1. The CDR3 extends over 13 amino acids. Germline V gene data show CDR1 as SSHAT and CDR2 as FNYEAQ (reference sequence).

The V call is TRBV5-6, the J call TRBJ2-4, with D unclear. Germline assignment: CDR1 SGHDT and CDR2 YYEEEE. V dropped 4 bases and J dropped 0 bases, with 11 bases sitting between them. CDR3 length: 15 residues. CDR3: CASSPFAGAKNIQYF. The CDR3 DNA sequence: TGTGCCAGCAGCCCTTTTGCAGGAGCCAAAAACATTCAGTACTTC.

The genes are TRBV29-1 and TRBJ1-3; 7 nucleotides align to TRBD1. The CDR3 runs 13 residues. The germline CDR1 and CDR2 sequences are SQVTM and ANQGSEA. The junction had 4 bases not matched to a gene; V was cut back by 6 bases and J by 2 bases. CDR3 nucleotide sequence: TGCAGCGTAGCGACAGGGACTGGAAACACCATATATTTT. Its translation: CSVATGTGNTIYF.

V and J are TRBV5-1 and TRBJ1-4, with D possibly TRBD1 on 5 matching bases. The ends were cut back, 2 bases at V and 0 bases at J, with 8 bases in the middle. Germline assignment: CDR1 SGHRS and CDR2 YFSETQ. The length of the CDR3 is 15 residues. The CDR3 nucleotides read TGCGCCAGCAGCTTTGGGGCCCCAACTAATGAAAAACTGTTTTTT. Its translation: CASSFGAPTNEKLFF.

This clone has only one observation. The chain links TRBV29-1 to TRBJ1-2; 8 bases are shared with TRBD1. V shed 6 bases, J shed 8 bases, and the junction held 14 bases outside the gene matches. CDR3 size: 14 residues. Germline CDR1 and CDR2: SQVTM and ANQGSEA. The chain's CDR3 is CSVLPGGRGRGYTF. In DNA, the CDR3 is TGCAGCGTCCTCCCCGGCGGCAGGGGGCGAGGCTACACCTTC.

The chain combines TRBV5-6 with TRBJ1-2; the D gene is possibly TRBD1 (5 bases). This CDR3 is 15 amino acids long. V was clipped by 1 base and J by 4 bases, with 14 bases between them. The germline V gene has CDR1 SGHDT and CDR2 YYEEEE. CDR3 coding DNA: TGTGCCAGCAGCTTGCTCGAAGCAGGGTCCTATGGCTACACCTTC. Amino acids: CASSLLEAGSYGYTF. Using reference TRBV5-6 and TRBJ1-2 for the parts outside the CDR3, the full variable domain is DAGVTQSPTHLIKTRGQQVTLRCSPKSGHDTVSWYQQALGQGPQFIFQYYEEEERQRGNFPDRFSGHQFPNYSSELNVNALLLGDSALYLCASSLLEAGSYGYTFGSGTRLTVV.

The V and J genes are TRBV7-8 and TRBJ2-3; 9 nucleotides align to TRBD2. The CDR3 totals 16 residues. The V segment lost 4 bases and the J segment 1 base; nucleotides outside the gene matches: 6. CDR1 and CDR2 (germline): SGHVS, FQNEAQ. The CDR3 protein is CASSSPRLAGTDTQYF. CDR3 bases: TGTGCCAGCAGCTCACCCAGACTAGCGGGCACAGATACGCAGTATTTT.

The chain is built from TRBV30 and TRBJ2-3, with D possibly being TRBD1 or TRBD2 (7 bases each). Looked up from germline, CDR1 is GTSNPN and CDR2 is SVGIG (reference sequence). V lost 3 bases to trimming and J lost 6 bases, with 16 bases between them. This CDR3 has 14 residues. In DNA form, the CDR3 reads TGTGCCTGGAGCCTCAGGGGGGGAGGGGATACGCAGTATTTT. Its protein is CAWSLRGGGDTQYF.

The CDR3: CASSRWGQGTDQPQHF. The CDR3 DNA follows: TGTGCCAGTAGTCGGTGGGGACAGGGTACCGATCAGCCCCAGCATTTT. The chain carries TRBV19 and TRBJ1-5; 9 bases are shared with TRBD1. CDR3 size: 16 residues. Losses at the gene ends were 5 bases for V and 5 bases for J; bases not matched to a gene: 10. Looked up from germline, CDR1 is LNHDA and CDR2 is SQIVND (reference sequence).

The sample holds a few counts of this clone. The chain recombines TRBV5-1 with TRBJ1-1; no clear D gene. Germline V gives CDR1 SGHRS, CDR2 YFSETQ. This CDR3 region has 12 residues. Trimming cost V 4 bases and J 8 bases, with 12 bases left between them. The chain's CDR3 is CASSLVPSEAFF. CDR3 nucleotide sequence: TGCGCCAGCAGCCTCGTTCCTTCGGAAGCTTTCTTT.

In this sample, this clone turned up a few times. V and J are TRBV4-1 and TRBJ1-5; TRBD1 is a possible D gene (6 bases). Between the trimmed V and J ends, which lost 0 bases and 6 bases, there was a span of 18 bases. The CDR3 spans 17 residues. Germline CDR1 MGHRA, CDR2 YSYEKL. This CDR3 is CASSQEARGQFPQPQHF. CDR3 nucleotides: TGCGCCAGCAGCCAAGAGGCAAGAGGACAGTTCCCTCAGCCCCAGCATTTT.

J is TRBJ1-4 and V is TRBV7-9; D gene uncertain. Trimming took off 3 bases at V and 4 bases at J, with 9 bases between the two ends. This CDR3 is built from 14 residues. Germline V gene data show CDR1 as SEHNR and CDR2 as FQNEAQ (reference sequence). In nucleotides, the CDR3 is TGTGCCAGCAGCTTCGGGGTGGGTAATGAAAAACTGTTTTTT. This sequence encodes CASSFGVGNEKLFF.

The chain links TRBV19 to TRBJ1-5, with D possibly being TRBD1 (6 bases). The CDR3 has 11 amino acids. CDR1 LNHDA and CDR2 SQIVND come from the germline V gene (reference sequence). Trimming removed 11 bases at V and 3 bases at J, with 8 bases between. The CDR3 DNA is TGTGCCGGGGGCTACAATCAGCCCCAGCATTTT. Encoded protein: CAGGYNQPQHF.

This chain connects TRBV4-2 to TRBJ1-2; D unresolved. Trimming pared 0 bases from V and 8 bases from J, leaving 10 bases between. The CDR3 sequence is 13 residues long. The germline CDR1 and CDR2 sequences are LGHNA and YNFKEQ. The CDR3 reads CASSQDLKLGYTF. Here the CDR3 DNA reads TGTGCCAGCAGCCAAGATTTGAAGCTAGGCTACACCTTC.

This clone was counted between two and nine times. V and J are TRBV29-1 and TRBJ2-1; no definite D call. The CDR3 has 13 residues. Germline V gene lookup returns CDR1 SQVTM and CDR2 ANQGSEA. The V and J ends lost 6 bases and 6 bases respectively, with 15 bases between them. Here the CDR3 reads CSVIQTEFNEQFF. In DNA, the CDR3 is TGCAGCGTGATTCAGACGGAGTTCAATGAGCAGTTCTTC.

The CDR3 reads CASSRAAGGDGSYEQYF. The CDR3 DNA follows: TGCGCCAGCAGCCGAGCAGCCGGGGGGGACGGCTCCTACGAGCAGTACTTC. This chain uses TRBV4-1 with TRBJ2-7, with TRBD2 matching over 8 bases. Germline V gene sequence: CDR1 MGHRA, CDR2 YSYEKL. Unmatched junction bases numbered 11, after V lost 4 bases and J lost 0 bases. The CDR3 is made up of 17 amino acids.

The chain carries TRBV6-5 and TRBJ1-5; a weak D match, TRBD1 (5 bases). The germline V gene has CDR1 MNHEY and CDR2 SVGAGI. This CDR3 is 15 amino acids long. V was shortened by 8 bases and J by 4 bases, with 18 bases between the two germline ends. CDR3 sequence (DNA): TGTGCCAGCTCCCCCGAGAGGGGCGCGAATCAGCCCCAGCATTTT. Amino acid sequence: CASSPERGANQPQHF.